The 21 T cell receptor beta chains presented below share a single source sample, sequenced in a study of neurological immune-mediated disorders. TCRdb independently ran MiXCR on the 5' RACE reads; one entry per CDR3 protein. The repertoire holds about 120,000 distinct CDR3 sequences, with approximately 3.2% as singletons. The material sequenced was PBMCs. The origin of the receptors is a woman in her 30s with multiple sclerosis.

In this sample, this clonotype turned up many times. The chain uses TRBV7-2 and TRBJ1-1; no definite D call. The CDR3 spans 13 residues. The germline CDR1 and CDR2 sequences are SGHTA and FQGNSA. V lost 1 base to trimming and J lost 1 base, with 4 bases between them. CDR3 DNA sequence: TGTGCCAGCAGCTTAGGGGAGAACACTGAAGCTTTCTTT. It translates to CASSLGENTEAFF.

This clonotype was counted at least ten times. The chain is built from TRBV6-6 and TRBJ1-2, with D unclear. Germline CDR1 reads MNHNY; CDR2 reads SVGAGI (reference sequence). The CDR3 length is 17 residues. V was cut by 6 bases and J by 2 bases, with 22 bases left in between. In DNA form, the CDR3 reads TGTGCCAGCAGGCTATTTTCAGGCCAACTTATCAACTATGGCTACACCTTC. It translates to CASRLFSGQLINYGYTF.

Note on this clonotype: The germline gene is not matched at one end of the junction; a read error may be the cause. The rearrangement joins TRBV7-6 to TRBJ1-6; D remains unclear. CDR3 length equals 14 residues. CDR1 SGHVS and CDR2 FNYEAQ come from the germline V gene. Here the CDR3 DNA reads TGTGCCAGCAGCTCCGAGCAGGAAAATTCAACCCTCAACTTT. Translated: CASSSEQENSTLNF.

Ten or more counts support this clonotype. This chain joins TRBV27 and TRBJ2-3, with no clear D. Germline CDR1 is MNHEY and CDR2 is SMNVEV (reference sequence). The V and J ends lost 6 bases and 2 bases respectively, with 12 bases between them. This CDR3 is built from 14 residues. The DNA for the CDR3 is TGTGCCAGCAGCCCACATCTCTCCACAGATACGCAGTATTTT. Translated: CASSPHLSTDTQYF.

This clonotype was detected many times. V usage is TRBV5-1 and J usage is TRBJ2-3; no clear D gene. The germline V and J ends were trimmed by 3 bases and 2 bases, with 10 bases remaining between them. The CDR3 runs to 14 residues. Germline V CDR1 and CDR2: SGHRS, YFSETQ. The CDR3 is CASSSISPTDTQYF. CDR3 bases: TGCGCCAGCAGCTCTATCTCGCCCACAGATACGCAGTATTTT. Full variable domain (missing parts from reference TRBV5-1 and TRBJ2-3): KAGVTQTPRYLIKTRGQQVTLSCSPISGHRSVSWYQQTPGQGLQFLFEYFSETQRNKGNFPGRFSGRQFSNSRSEMNVSTLELGDSALYLCASSSISPTDTQYFGPGTRLTVL.

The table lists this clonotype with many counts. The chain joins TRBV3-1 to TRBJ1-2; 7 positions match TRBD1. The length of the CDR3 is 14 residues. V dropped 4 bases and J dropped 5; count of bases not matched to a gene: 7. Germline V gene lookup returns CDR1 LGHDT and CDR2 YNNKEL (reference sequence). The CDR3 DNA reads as TGTGCCAGCAGCCCACGGGACAGATATTATGGCTACACCTTC. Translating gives CASSPRDRYYGYTF.

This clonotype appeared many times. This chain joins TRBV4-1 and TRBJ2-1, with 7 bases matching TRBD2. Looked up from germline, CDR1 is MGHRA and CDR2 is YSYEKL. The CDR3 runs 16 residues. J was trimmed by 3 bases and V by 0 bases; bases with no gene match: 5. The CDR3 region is CASSQDRTGGYNEQFF. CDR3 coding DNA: TGCGCCAGCAGCCAAGATCGGACGGGGGGCTACAATGAGCAGTTCTTC.

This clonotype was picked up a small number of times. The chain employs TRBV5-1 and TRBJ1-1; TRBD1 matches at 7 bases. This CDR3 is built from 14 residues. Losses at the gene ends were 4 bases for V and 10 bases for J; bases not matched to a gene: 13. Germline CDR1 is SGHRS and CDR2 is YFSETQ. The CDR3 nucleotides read TGCGCCAGCAGCGACCAGACAGGGATCCCGGGAGCTTTCTTT. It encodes CASSDQTGIPGAFF.

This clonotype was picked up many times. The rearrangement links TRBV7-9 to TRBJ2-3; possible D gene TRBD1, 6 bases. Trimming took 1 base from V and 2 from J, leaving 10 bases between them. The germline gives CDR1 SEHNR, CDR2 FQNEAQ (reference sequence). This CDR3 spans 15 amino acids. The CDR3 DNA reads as TGTGCCAGCAGCTTAGGACAGGTGATCACAGATACGCAGTATTTT. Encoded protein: CASSLGQVITDTQYF.

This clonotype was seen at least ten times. The CDR3 reads CASSFEWNTEAFF. The CDR3 region has the DNA TGTGCCAGCAGCTTCGAGTGGAACACTGAAGCTTTCTTT. This chain connects TRBV5-6 to TRBJ1-1, with D unclear. Trimming removed 2 bases at V and 1 base at J, with 6 bases between. Germline-derived CDR1 and CDR2 are SGHDT and YYEEEE. This CDR3 comprises 13 residues.

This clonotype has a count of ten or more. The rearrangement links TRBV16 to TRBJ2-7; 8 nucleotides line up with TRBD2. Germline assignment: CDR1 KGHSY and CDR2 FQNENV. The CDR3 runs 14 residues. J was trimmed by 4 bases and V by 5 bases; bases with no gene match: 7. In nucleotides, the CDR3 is TGTGCCAGCAGCTTTACTAGCGGTGAATACGAGCAGTACTTC. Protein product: CASSFTSGEYEQYF.

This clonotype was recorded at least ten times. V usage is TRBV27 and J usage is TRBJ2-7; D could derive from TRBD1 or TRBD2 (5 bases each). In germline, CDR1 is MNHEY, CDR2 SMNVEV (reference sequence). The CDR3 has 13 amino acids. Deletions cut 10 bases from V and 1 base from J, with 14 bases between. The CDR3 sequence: CATGLRGSYEQYF. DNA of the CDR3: TGTGCCACGGGGCTAAGAGGGTCCTACGAGCAGTACTTC.

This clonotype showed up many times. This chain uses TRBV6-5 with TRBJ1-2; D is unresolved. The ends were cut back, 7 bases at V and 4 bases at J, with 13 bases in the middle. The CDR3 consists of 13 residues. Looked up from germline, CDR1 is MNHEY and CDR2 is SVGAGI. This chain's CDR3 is CASTPRHPYGYTF. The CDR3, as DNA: TGTGCCAGCACCCCCCGCCACCCCTATGGCTACACCTTC.

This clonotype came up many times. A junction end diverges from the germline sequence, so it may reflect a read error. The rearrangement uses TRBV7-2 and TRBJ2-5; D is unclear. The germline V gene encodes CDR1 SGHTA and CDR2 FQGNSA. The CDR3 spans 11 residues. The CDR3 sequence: CASSQGETQYF. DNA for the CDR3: TGCGCCAGCAGCCAAGGCGAGACCCAGTACTTC. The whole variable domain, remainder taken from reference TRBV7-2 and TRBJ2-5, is GAGVSQSPSNKVTEKGKDVELRCDPISGHTALYWYRQSLGQGLEFLIYFQGNSAPDKSGLPSDRFSAERTGGSVSTLTIQRTQQEDSAVYLCASSQGETQYFGPGTRLLVL.

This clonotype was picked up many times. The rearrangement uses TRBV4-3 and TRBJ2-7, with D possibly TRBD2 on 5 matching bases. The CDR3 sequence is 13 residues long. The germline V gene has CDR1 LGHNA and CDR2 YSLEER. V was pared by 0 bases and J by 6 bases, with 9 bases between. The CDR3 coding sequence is TGCGCCAGCAGCCAAGATCCAAGCGGCGAGCAGTACTTC. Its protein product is CASSQDPSGEQYF.

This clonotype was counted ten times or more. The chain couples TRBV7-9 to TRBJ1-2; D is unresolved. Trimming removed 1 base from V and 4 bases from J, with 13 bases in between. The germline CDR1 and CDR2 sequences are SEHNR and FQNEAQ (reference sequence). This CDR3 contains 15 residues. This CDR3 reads CASSLGSPRTYGYTF. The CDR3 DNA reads TGTGCCAGCAGCTTAGGGAGCCCCAGGACCTATGGCTACACCTTC.

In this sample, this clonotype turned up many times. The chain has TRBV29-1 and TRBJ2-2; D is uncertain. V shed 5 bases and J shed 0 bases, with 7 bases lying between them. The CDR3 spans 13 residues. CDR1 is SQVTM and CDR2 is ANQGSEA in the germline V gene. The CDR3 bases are TGCAGCGTTACTATCCCGAACACCGGGGAGCTGTTTTTT. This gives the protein CSVTIPNTGELFF.

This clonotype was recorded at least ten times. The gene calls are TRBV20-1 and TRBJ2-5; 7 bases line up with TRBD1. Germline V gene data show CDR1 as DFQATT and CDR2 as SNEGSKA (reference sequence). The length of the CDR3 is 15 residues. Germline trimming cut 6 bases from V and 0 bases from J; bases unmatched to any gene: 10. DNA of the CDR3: TGCAGTGCGTATCCGGGACAGCTTAACCAAGAGACCCAGTACTTC. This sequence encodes CSAYPGQLNQETQYF.

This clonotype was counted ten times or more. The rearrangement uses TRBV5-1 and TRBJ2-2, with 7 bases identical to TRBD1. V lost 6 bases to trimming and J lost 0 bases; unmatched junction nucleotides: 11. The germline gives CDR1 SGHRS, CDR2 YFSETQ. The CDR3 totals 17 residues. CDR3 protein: CASNANLGQPNTGELFF. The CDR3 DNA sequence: TGCGCCAGCAACGCTAACTTGGGACAGCCGAACACCGGGGAGCTGTTTTTT.

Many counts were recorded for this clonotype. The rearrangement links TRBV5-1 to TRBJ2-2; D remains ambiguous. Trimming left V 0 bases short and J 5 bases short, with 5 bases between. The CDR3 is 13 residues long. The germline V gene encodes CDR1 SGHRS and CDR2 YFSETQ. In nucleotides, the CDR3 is TGCGCCAGCAGCTTGGGGTTAACCGGGGAGCTGTTTTTT. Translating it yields CASSLGLTGELFF.

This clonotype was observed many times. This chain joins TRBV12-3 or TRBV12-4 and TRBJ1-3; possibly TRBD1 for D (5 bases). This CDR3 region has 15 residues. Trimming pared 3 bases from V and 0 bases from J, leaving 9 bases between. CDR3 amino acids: CASSFRDVSGNTIYF. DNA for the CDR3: TGTGCCAGCAGTTTTAGGGACGTCTCTGGAAACACCATATATTTT.